The entry below describes one T cell receptor (beta chain). This may stem from a read error, because a much larger clone lies one nucleotide away. CDR3 length: 14 amino acids. From germline, CDR1 is SGDLS and CDR2 YYNGEE. One entry per CDR3 protein, called by TCRdb with MiXCR from the RACE reads. This sample has approximately 70,000 distinct CDR3 sequences, with about 9.4% found just once. Time point given: patch test 1, 2 weeks after DPC sensitization. The treatment denotes: therapeutic diphenylcyclopropenone sensitization with weekly scalp DPC. This entry belongs to a study of human T cells and chemical hapten exposure. Study background: Patches that contained 0.01% DPC were applied to the upper back and read at 6 days. Alopecia areata, totalis or universalis was found in mostly female patients.

The clonotype was recovered from a woman in her thirties or forties with alopecia areata. Some clones in this sample may be carry-over from other donors' samples. This chain uses TRBV9 with TRBJ2-1; 9 nucleotides align to TRBD2. The source was whole blood, collected in connection with sensitization to the hapten diphenylcyclopropenone (DPC). The CDR3 coding sequence is TGTGCCAGCGGAGGGGGGACTAGCTTCAATGTGCAGTTCTTC. The encoded protein is CASGGGTSFNVQFF. Complete variable domain (other parts from reference TRBV9 and TRBJ2-1): DSGVTQTPKHLITATGQRVTLRCSPRSGDLSVYWYQQSLDQGLQFLIQYYNGEERAKGNILERFSAQQFPDLHSELNLSSLELGDSALYFCASGGGTSFNVQFFGPGTRLTVL.